This is a list of T cell receptor beta chains from one sample in a study of T cell clonotyping in hematopoietic cell transplantation. The table came from immunoSEQ multiplex PCR; TCRdb's copy has only in-frame clones and leaves some out. This table has 11,000 or so clones, less than 60% appearing once. Sequencing was carried out using peripheral blood mononuclear cells. The receptor source for this set is a man aged 50 or older in good health. Some clones in this sample may be carry-over from other donors' samples. CDR3s include the opening cysteine and the closing phenylalanine or tryptophan. D genes are given only for firm matches. Size tells how often a clone was seen (once, few, many) or the class of an expanded clone, and some rows leave it out.

abundance,j_gene,v_gene,d_gene,CDR3nt,CDR3aa
-,TRBJ2-7,TRBV19,TRBD1,TGTGCCAGTAGTATTACAGGGGTTAGCCGCGGCGAGCAGTACTTC,CASSITGVSRGEQYF
-,TRBJ2-5,TRBV7-6,TRBD2,TGTGCCAGCAGCAGGAGCGGGAGCTACCAAGAGACCCAGTACTTC,CASSRSGSYQETQYF
few,TRBJ2-1,TRBV9,-,TGTGCCAGCAGCGGCGGACGGGGTGAGCAGTTCTTC,CASSGGRGEQFF
few,TRBJ2-3,TRBV11-3,-,TGTGCCAGAGAGGTAGGCACAGATACGCAGTATTTT,CAREVGTDTQYF
-,TRBJ1-2,TRBV5-6,-,TGTGCCAGCAGTCCCGTGGGCGCTTGGGGGAACTATGGCTACACCTTC,CASSPVGAWGNYGYTF
-,TRBJ2-1,TRBV6-5,TRBD2,TGTGCCAGCAGTTACGAAGCGGGAGGGCGGAATGAGCAGTTCTTC,CASSYEAGGRNEQFF
-,TRBJ1-5,TRBV29-1,-,TGCAGCGTCGCTCACAGGGAAGGGCCCCAGCATTTT,CSVAHREGPQHF
few,TRBJ1-4,TRBV20-1,-,TGCAGTGCTAGAGTGGGAGAAAAACTGTTTTTT,CSARVGEKLFF
-,TRBJ1-2,TRBV13,-,TGTGCCAGCAGCTTAGGCAGGGGTCTTAGCGATGGCTACACCTTC,CASSLGRGLSDGYTF
-,TRBJ1-4,TRBV2,TRBD1,TGTGCCAGCGGACAGGGGACAACTAATGAAAAACTGTTTTTT,CASGQGTTNEKLFF
-,TRBJ2-3,TRBV2,-,TGTGCCAGCGGGTCGAGGAATACGCAGTATTTT,CASGSRNTQYF
few,TRBJ2-7,TRBV7-2,TRBD2,TGTGCCAGCAGCTTAGTAGGCGGGAGGGAATACGAGCAGTACTTC,CASSLVGGREYEQYF
-,TRBJ1-2,TRBV29-1,TRBD1,TGCAGCGTTGACGCGAGAAGGCAGGGGGTAGGCCATGCTGGCTACACCTTC,CSVDARRQGVGHAGYTF
-,TRBJ1-2,TRBV20-1,-,TGCAGTGCTAGGGTAGACTATGGCTACACCTTC,CSARVDYGYTF
once,TRBJ2-7,TRBV28,-,TGTGCCAGCAGTCCCTCGGGCGGGAACTACGAGCAGTACTTC,CASSPSGGNYEQYF
-,TRBJ1-2,TRBV6-5,-,TGTGCCAGCAGTTACCAACAGGGAGGGAGCTACACCTTC,CASSYQQGGSYTF
few,TRBJ1-4,TRBV6-5,-,TGTGCCAGCAGATCCTCAGGGGTTAATGAAAAACTGTTTTTT,CASRSSGVNEKLFF
few,TRBJ1-2,TRBV6-5,-,TGTGCCAGCAGCACGGGGGGGGAAGGCTACACCTTC,CASSTGGEGYTF
-,TRBJ2-6,TRBV7-2,-,TGTGCCAGCAGCGCTAGGCCAGGGAGTGGGGCCAACGTCCTGACTTTC,CASSARPGSGANVLTF
-,TRBJ2-5,TRBV7-8,TRBD2,TGTGCCAGCAGTCAGAGCGGGAGGGGTGAGACCCAGTACTTC,CASSQSGRGETQYF
-,TRBJ1-2,TRBV5-1,TRBD1,TGCGCCAGCAGCTACGGACAGGGTACCTATGGCTACACCTTC,CASSYGQGTYGYTF
-,TRBJ1-1,TRBV7-9,-,TGTGCCAGCAGCTTAGAGGGGGGGTACACTGAAGCTTTCTTT,CASSLEGGYTEAFF
few,TRBJ2-3,TRBV19,-,TGTGCCAGTAGTATAGCCGGCGGGATCTCAGATACGCAGTATTTT,CASSIAGGISDTQYF
-,TRBJ2-1,TRBV10-2,-,TGCGCCAGCAGTGGGGGACCCCAGCGGAATGAGCAGTTCTTC,CASSGGPQRNEQFF
-,TRBJ2-7,TRBV30,-,TGTGCCTGGAGAGAGGGCTACGAGCAGTACTTC,CAWREGYEQYF
-,TRBJ2-3,TRBV28,-,TGTGCCAGCAGCCAGGGAGCAGATACGCAGTATTTT,CASSQGADTQYF
-,TRBJ1-1,TRBV5-6,-,TGTGCCAGCAGCCTCCGGATCAAAAAGGCCACTGAAGCTTTCTTT,CASSLRIKKATEAFF
-,TRBJ2-5,TRBV25-1,TRBD2,TGTGCCAGCAGCTGGACTAGCGGGAGTTCGGAGACCCAGTACTTC,CASSWTSGSSETQYF
few,TRBJ2-2,TRBV11-3,-,TGTGCCAGCAGCCCTCGGGGGTACACCGGGGAGCTGTTTTTT,CASSPRGYTGELFF
-,TRBJ2-3,TRBV29-1,-,TGCAGCGTTAGGGCTACTAGCACAGATACGCAGTATTTT,CSVRATSTDTQYF
few,TRBJ2-1,TRBV27,-,TGTGCCAGCAGACCGGGACCGCGGTTAAATGAGCAGTTCTTC,CASRPGPRLNEQFF
-,TRBJ1-1,TRBV6-5,-,TGTGCCAGCAGTTACGGGGTGGGCGCGGAAGCTTTCTTT,CASSYGVGAEAFF
-,TRBJ1-1,TRBV29-1,-,TGCAGCGTTGCTCGGCCCCTAAACACTGAAGCTTTCTTT,CSVARPLNTEAFF
-,TRBJ2-7,TRBV7-9,TRBD2,TGTGCCAGCAGCTGGGGACTAGCGGGAGAATTCGAGCAGTACTTC,CASSWGLAGEFEQYF
few,TRBJ1-6,TRBV4-1,-,TGCGCCAGCAGCCCGTGGGTCGTGAACAGTAATTCACCCCTCCACTTT,CASSPWVVNSNSPLHF
few,TRBJ2-7,TRBV19,-,TGTGCCAGTAGCGTCAGTATATACGAGCAGTACTTC,CASSVSIYEQYF
-,TRBJ1-1,TRBV4-3,-,TGCGCCAGCAGCCAAGGGGCTCGGACAGAAGAAGCTTTCTTT,CASSQGARTEEAFF
-,TRBJ1-5,TRBV29-1,-,TGCAGCGTTGGGTCACGAAATCAGCCCCAGCATTTT,CSVGSRNQPQHF
-,TRBJ2-7,TRBV6-6,-,TGTGCCAGCCGGCCACAAACCGGGGACTACGAGCAGTACTTC,CASRPQTGDYEQYF
-,TRBJ2-7,TRBV29-1,TRBD2,TGCAGCGTTGGACTAGCGGGAGGAGTAGAGCAGTACTTC,CSVGLAGGVEQYF